Listed here are 8 T cell receptor beta chains from one sample, sequenced in a study of CXCR3-negative and CXCR3-positive naive CD8 T cells. Through 5' RACE with UMI labels, the TRB cDNA libraries were prepared. Following a re-call of the 5' RACE reads, TCRdb has one entry per CDR3 protein and lacks DNA. The clone table shows 95,000 to 100,000 distinct CDR3 sequences, with the ten largest holding 0.9% to 1.2%. Study results and limitations: The study found more hydrophobic TRB CDR3s in CXCR3-positive naive cells than in CXCR3-negative naive cells.

Their specific antigens are unknown. Sequencing input: naive CXCR3+ CD8+ T cells from blood. Documented subset: CD45RO-CCR7+CD27+CD95- naive CD8+ T cells expressing CXCR3 (TNR3+). These receptors all stem from a human donor in good health. Some clones in this sample may be carry-over from other donors' samples.

CDR3 sequence reads: CSVVGGGEGHTDTQYF. The chain has TRBV29-1 and TRBJ2-3; TCRdb's assignment of TRBD2 cannot be checked, as there is no DNA. This CDR3 has 16 residues. Germline V CDR1 and CDR2: SQVTM, ANQGSEA.

V gene TRBV10-1 combines with J gene TRBJ1-1. This CDR3 is 12 amino acids long. Germline lookup yields CDR1 WNHNN and CDR2 SYGVQD (reference sequence). CDR3: CASTKLNTEAFF.

The V gene is TRBV10-2, the J gene TRBJ2-1; there is no DNA to check the TCRdb D call of TRBD2. CDR3 length equals 14 residues. Germline V gives CDR1 WSHSY, CDR2 SAAADI. CDR3: CATAGTISYNEQFF.

This chain uses TRBV5-5 with TRBJ2-1. Germline V gene sequence: CDR1 SGHKS, CDR2 YYEKEE (reference sequence). The CDR3 runs 14 residues. The CDR3 sequence is CASSLLADYNEQFF.

This sequence joins TRBV7-8 and TRBJ2-1; the TRBD1 assignment by TCRdb is unverifiable without DNA. This CDR3 spans 15 amino acids. Germline CDR1 and CDR2: SGHVS and FQNEAQ. The CDR3 sequence is CASSQHPTGRDVQFF.

V and J are TRBV28 and TRBJ2-7. CDR3 length: 12 residues. Per germline, CDR1 MDHEN and CDR2 SYDVKM. The CDR3 protein is CASRAGRFEQYF.

V gene TRBV7-9 combines with J gene TRBJ2-5; the TRBD1 assignment by TCRdb is unverifiable without DNA. This CDR3 comprises 13 residues. The germline V gene encodes CDR1 SEHNR and CDR2 FQNEAQ (reference sequence). CDR3 protein: CASSFVQGETQYF.

The V call is TRBV19, the J call TRBJ1-4; TCRdb's D call, TRBD1, is unchecked because there is no DNA. Germline CDR1 is LNHDA and CDR2 is SQIVND (reference sequence). The CDR3 is 14 residues long. CDR3 sequence: CASSPGTDPGKLFF.